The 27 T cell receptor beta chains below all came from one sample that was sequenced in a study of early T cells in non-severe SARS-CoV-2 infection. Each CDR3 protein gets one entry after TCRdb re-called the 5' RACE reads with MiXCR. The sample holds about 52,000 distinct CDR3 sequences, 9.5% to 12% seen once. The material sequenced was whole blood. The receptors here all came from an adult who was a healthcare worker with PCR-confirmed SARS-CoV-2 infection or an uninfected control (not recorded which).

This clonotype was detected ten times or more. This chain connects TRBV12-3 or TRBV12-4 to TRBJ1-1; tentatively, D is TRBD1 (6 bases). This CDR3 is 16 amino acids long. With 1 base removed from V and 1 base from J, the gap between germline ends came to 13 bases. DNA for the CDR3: TGTGCCAGCAGTTTAGGAGCCTTGGGACAGAACACTGAAGCTTTCTTT. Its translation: CASSLGALGQNTEAFF.

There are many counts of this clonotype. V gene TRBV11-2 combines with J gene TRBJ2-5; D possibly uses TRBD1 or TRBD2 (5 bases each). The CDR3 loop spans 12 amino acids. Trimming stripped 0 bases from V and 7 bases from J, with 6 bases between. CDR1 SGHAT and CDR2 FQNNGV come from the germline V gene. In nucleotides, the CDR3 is TGTGCCAGCAGCTTAGATGGGGGGACCCAGTACTTC. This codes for CASSLDGGTQYF.

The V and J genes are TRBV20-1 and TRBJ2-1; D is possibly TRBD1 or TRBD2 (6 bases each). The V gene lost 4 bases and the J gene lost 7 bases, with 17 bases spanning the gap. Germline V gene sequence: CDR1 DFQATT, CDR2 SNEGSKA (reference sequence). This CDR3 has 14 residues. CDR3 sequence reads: CSANPVGGQNEQFF. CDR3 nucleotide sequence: TGCAGTGCTAACCCAGTCGGGGGCCAGAATGAGCAGTTCTTC.

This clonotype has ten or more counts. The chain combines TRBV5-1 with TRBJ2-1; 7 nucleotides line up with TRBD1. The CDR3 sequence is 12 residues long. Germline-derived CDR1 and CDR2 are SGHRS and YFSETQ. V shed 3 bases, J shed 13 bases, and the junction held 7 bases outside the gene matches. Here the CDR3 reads CASSSEDRPQFF. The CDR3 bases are TGCGCCAGCAGCTCGGAGGACAGGCCCCAGTTCTTC.

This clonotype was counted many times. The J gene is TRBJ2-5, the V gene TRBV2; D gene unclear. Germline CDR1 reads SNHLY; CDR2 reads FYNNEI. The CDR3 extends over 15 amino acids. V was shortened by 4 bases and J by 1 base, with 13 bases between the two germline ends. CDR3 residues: CASSVDRLPQETQYF. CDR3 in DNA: TGTGCCAGCAGTGTAGATCGCTTACCCCAAGAGACCCAGTACTTC.

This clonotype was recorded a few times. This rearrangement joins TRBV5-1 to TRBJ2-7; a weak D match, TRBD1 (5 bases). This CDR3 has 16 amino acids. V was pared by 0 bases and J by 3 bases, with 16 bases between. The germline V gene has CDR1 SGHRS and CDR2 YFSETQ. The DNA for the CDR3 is TGCGCCAGCAGCTTGGTAGGGTCTGGGGCCAGCTACGAGCAGTACTTC. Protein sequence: CASSLVGSGASYEQYF.

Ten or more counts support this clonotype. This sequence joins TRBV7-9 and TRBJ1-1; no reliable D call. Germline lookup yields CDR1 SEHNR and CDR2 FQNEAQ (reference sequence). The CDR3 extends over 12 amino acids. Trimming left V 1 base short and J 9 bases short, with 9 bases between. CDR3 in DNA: TGTGCCAGCAGCTTAGGGCCCGGGAAAGCTTTCTTT. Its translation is CASSLGPGKAFF.

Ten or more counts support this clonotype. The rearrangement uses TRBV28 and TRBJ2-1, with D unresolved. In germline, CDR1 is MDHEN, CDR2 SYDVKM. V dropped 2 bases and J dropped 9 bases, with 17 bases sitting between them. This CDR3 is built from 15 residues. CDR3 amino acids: CASSLDPQARGEQFF. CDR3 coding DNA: TGTGCCAGCAGTTTAGATCCCCAGGCCCGCGGTGAGCAGTTCTTC.

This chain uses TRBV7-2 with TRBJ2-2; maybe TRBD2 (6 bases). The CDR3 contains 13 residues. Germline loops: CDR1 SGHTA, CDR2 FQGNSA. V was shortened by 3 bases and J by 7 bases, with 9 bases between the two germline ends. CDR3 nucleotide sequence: TGTGCCAGCAGCTTGGAGGGAGTCGGGGAGCTGTTTTTT. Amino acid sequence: CASSLEGVGELFF.

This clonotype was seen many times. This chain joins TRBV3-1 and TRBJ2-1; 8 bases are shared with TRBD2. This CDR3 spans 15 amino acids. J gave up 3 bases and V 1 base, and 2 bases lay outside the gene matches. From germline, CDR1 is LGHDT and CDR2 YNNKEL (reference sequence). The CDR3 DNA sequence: TGTGCCAGCAGCCAAGCGGGACTAGACTACAATGAGCAGTTCTTC. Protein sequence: CASSQAGLDYNEQFF.

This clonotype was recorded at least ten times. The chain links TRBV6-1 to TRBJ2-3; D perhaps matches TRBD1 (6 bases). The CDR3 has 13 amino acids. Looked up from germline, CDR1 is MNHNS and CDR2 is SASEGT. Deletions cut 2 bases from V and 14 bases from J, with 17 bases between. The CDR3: CASSEYGQGRAYF. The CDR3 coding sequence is TGTGCCAGCAGTGAATATGGGCAGGGGAGAGCGTATTTT.

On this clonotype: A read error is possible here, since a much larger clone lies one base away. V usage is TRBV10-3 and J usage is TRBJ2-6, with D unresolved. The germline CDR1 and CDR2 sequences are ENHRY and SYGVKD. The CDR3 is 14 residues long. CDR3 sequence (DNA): TGTGCCGTCAGTGACCGCTCTGGGGCCAACGTCCTGACTTTC. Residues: CAVSDRSGANVLTF.

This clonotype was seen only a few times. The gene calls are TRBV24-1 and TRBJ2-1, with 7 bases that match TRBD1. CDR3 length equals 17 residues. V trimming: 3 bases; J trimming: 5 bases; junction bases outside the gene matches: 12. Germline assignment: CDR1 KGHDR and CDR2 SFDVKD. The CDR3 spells CATSDPPHRGQHNEQFF. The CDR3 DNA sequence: TGTGCCACCAGTGATCCTCCCCACAGGGGTCAACACAATGAGCAGTTCTTC.

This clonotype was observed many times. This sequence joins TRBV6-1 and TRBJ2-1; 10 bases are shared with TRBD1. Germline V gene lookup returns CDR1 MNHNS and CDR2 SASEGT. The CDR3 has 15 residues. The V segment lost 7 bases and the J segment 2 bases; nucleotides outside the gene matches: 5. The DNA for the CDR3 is TGTGCCAGCATTTGGACAGGGGGGGCCTACAATGAGCAGTTCTTC. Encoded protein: CASIWTGGAYNEQFF.

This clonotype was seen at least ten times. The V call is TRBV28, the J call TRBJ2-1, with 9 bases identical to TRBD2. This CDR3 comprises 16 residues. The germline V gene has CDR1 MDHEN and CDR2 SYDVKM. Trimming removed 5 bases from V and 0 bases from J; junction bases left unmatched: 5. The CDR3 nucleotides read TGTGCCAGCAGTAAGTCTAGCGGGATCTCCTACAATGAGCAGTTCTTC. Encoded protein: CASSKSSGISYNEQFF.

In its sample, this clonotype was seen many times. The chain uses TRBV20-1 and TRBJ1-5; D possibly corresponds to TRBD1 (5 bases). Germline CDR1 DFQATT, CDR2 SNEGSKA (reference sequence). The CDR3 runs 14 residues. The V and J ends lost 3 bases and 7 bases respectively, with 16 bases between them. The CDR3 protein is CSASAVAGTQPQHF. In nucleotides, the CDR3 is TGCAGTGCTAGTGCGGTCGCAGGGACGCAGCCCCAGCATTTT.

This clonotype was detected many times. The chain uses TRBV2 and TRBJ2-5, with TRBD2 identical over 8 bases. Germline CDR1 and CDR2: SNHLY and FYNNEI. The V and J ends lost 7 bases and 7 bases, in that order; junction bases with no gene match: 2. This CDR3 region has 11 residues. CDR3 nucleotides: TGTGCCAGCACTAGCGGGCGGACCCAGTACTTC. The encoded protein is CASTSGRTQYF.

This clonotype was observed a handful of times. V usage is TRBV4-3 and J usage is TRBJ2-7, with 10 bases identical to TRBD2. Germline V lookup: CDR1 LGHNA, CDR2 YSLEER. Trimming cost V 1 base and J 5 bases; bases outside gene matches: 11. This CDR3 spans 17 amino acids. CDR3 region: CASSQVVPGAGGNEQYF. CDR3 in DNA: TGCGCCAGCAGCCAAGTTGTCCCAGGAGCGGGGGGGAACGAGCAGTACTTC.

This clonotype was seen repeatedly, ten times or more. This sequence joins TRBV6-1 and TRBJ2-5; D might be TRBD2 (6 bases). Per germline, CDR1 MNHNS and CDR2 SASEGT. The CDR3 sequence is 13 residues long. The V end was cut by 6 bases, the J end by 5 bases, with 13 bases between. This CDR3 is CASRHPGEETQYF. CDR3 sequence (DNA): TGTGCCAGCAGACACCCGGGGGAGGAGACCCAGTACTTC.

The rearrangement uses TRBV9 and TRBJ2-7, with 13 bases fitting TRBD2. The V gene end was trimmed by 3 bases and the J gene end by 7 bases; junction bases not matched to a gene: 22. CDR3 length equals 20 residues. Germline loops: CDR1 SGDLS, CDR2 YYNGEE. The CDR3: CASSARIGLAGEIGREEQYF. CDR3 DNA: TGTGCCAGCAGCGCTCGCATCGGACTAGCGGGAGAGATAGGAAGGGAGGAGCAGTACTTC. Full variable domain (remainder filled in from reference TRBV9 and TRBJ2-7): DSGVTQTPKHLITATGQRVTLRCSPRSGDLSVYWYQQSLDQGLQFLIQYYNGEERAKGNILERFSAQQFPDLHSELNLSSLELGDSALYFCASSARIGLAGEIGREEQYFGPGTRLTVT.

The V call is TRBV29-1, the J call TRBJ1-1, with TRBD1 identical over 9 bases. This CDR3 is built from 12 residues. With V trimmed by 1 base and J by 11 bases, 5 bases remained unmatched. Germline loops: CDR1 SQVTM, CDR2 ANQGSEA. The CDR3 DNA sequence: TGCAGCGTTGAAGGTGGACAGGGGAGTGCTTTCTTT. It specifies CSVEGGQGSAFF.

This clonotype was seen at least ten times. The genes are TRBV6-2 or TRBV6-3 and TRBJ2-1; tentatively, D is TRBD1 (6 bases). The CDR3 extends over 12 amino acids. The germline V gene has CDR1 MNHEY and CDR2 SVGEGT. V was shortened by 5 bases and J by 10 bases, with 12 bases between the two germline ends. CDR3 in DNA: TGTGCCAGCAGTCACAGGGATAGGGAGCAGTTCTTC. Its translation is CASSHRDREQFF.

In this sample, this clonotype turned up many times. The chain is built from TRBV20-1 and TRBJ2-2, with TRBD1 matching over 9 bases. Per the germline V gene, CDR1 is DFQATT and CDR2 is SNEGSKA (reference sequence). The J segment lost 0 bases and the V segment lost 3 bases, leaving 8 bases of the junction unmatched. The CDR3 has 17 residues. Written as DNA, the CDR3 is TGCAGTGCTAGTTGGGACAGGGCGACGGCGAACACCGGGGAGCTGTTTTTT. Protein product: CSASWDRATANTGELFF.

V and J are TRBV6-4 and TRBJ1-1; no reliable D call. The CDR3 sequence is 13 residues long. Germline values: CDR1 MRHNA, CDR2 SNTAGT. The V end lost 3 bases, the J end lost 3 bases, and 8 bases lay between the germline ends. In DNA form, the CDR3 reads TGTGCCAGCAGTGAGAGTACTTACACTGAAGCTTTCTTT. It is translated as CASSESTYTEAFF.

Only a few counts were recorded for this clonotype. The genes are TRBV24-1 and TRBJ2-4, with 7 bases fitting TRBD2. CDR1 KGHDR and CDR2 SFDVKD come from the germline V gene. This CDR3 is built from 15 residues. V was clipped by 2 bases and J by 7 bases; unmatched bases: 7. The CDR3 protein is CATSDWEGGRNIQYF. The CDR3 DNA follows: TGTGCCACCAGTGATTGGGAGGGAGGGCGGAACATTCAGTACTTC.

The CDR3 DNA reads as TGTGCCAGCTCACCGGACATGGGAGAGACCCAGTACTTC. Amino acids: CASSPDMGETQYF. This rearrangement joins TRBV5-4 to TRBJ2-5, with TRBD1 as a possible D gene (5 bases). Germline CDR1 is SGHNT and CDR2 is YYREEE (reference sequence). V shed 7 bases and J shed 4 bases, with 14 bases lying between them. CDR3 length: 13 residues.

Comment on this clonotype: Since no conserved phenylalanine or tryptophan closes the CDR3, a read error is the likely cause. The CDR3 DNA reads as TGCGCCAGCAGCTTGAAGCATCCCAGGGATGGCTACACCTTA. Protein sequence: CASSLKHPRDGYTL. The chain combines TRBV5-1 with TRBJ1-2; a possible D gene is TRBD1 (5 bases). CDR3 length: 14 amino acids. Trimming stripped 1 base from V and 6 bases from J, with 13 bases between. Germline V gives CDR1 SGHRS, CDR2 YFSETQ.